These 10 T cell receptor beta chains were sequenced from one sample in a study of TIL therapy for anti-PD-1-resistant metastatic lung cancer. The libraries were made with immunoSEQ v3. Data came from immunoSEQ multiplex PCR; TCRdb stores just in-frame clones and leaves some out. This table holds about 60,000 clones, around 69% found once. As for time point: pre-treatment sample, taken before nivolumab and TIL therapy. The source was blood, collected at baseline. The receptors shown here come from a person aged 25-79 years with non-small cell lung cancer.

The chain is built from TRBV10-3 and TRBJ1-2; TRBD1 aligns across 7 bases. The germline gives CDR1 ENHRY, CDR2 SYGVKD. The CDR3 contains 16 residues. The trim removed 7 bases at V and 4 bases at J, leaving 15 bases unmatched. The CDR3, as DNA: TGTGCCATCACGACAGGGAATAATGAACCTCGCTATGGCTACACCTTC. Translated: CAITTGNNEPRYGYTF.

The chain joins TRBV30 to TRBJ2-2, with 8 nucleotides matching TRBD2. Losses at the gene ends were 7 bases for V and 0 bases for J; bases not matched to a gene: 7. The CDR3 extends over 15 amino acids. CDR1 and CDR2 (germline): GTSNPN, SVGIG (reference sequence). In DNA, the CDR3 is TGTGCCTCAGAACCACTAGCGGCGAACACCGGGGAGCTGTTTTTT. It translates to CASEPLAANTGELFF.

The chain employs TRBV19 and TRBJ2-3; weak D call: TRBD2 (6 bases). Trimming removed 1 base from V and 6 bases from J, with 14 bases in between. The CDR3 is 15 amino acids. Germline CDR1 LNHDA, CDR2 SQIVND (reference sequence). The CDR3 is CASSIAEGSEDTQYF. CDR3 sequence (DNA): TGTGCCAGTAGTATAGCGGAGGGCTCGGAGGATACGCAGTATTTT.

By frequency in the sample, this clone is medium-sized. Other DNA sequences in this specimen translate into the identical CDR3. Here the CDR3 reads CASSLRTGSNQPQHF. As DNA, the CDR3 is TGTGCCAGCAGCCTAAGGACGGGGAGCAATCAGCCCCAGCATTTT. The chain recombines TRBV7-2 with TRBJ1-5; no definite D call. CDR1 SGHTA and CDR2 FQGNSA come from the germline V gene. This CDR3 spans 15 amino acids. Trimming removed 5 bases at V and 1 base at J, with 12 bases between.

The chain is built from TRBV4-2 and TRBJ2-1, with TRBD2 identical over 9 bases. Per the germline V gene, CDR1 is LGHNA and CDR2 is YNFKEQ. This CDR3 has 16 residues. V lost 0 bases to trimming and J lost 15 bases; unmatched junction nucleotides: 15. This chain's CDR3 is CASSQEGGGASLVSFF. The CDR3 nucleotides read TGTGCCAGCAGCCAAGAGGGCGGGGGGGCCTCGCTTGTGTCGTTCTTC.

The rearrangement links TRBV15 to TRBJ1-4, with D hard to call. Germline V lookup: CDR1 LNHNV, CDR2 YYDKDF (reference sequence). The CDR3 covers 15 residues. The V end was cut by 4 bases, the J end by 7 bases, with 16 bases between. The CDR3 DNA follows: TGTGCCACCAGCAAATATAAGGGTGGGTCTGAAAAACTGTTTTTT. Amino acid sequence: CATSKYKGGSEKLFF.

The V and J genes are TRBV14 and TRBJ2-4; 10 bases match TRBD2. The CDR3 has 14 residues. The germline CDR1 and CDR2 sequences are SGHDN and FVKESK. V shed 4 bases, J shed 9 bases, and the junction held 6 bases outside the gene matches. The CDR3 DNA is TGTGCCAGCAGCCCCGGGACTAGCGTTGGCATTCAGTACTTC. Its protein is CASSPGTSVGIQYF.

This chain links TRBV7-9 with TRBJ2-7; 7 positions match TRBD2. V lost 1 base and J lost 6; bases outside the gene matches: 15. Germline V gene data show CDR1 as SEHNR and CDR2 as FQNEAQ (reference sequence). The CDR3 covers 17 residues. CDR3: CASSLGISGTTPSEQYF. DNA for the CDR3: TGTGCCAGCAGCTTAGGGATATCAGGGACTACCCCCTCCGAGCAGTACTTC.

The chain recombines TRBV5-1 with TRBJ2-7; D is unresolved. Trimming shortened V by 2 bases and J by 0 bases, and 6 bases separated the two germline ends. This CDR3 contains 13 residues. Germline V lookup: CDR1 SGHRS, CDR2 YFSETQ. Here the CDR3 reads CASSLVSSYEQYF. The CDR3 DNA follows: TGCGCCAGCAGCTTAGTATCCTCCTACGAGCAGTACTTC.

For the CDR3, the DNA is TGTGCCAGCAGCCAAGAGACGGGGGGAGGCTATGGCTACACCTTC. Translated: CASSQETGGGYGYTF. The V gene is TRBV4-2, the J gene TRBJ1-2, with D tentatively TRBD1 (5 bases). Trimming pared 0 bases from V and 4 bases from J, leaving 12 bases between. Germline loops: CDR1 LGHNA, CDR2 YNFKEQ. CDR3 size: 15 residues.